The 8 T cell receptor beta chains below all came from one sample that was sequenced in a study of radiotherapy plus CTLA-4 blockade in lung cancer. The protocol was immunoSEQ multiplex PCR, while the TCRdb copy is restricted to in-frame clones and leaves out a portion. The table includes about 49,000 clones, 80% to 90% detected once. The material sequenced was peripheral blood, taken from a patient treated with radiotherapy plus ipilimumab. These TCRs come from a human donor with non-small cell lung cancer whose response to radiotherapy plus ipilimumab could not be evaluated.

The chain has TRBV6-5 and TRBJ2-7, with a tentative D call TRBD1 (5 bases). CDR1 is MNHEY and CDR2 is SVGAGI in the germline V gene. V lost 1 base and J 3 bases, leaving 10 bases between the germline ends. The CDR3 spans 14 residues. The chain's CDR3 is CASSYYDRIYEQYF. The CDR3 nucleotides are TGTGCCAGCAGTTACTACGACAGAATCTACGAGCAGTACTTC.

This chain connects TRBV2 to TRBJ1-4, with D hard to call. Germline loops: CDR1 SNHLY, CDR2 FYNNEI. The CDR3 has 16 amino acids. V gave up 9 bases and J gave up 0 bases, with 17 bases separating them. The chain's CDR3 is CARDLNEEATNEKLFF. Here the CDR3 DNA reads TGTGCCAGGGACCTTAATGAGGAGGCAACTAATGAAAAACTGTTTTTT.

The chain employs TRBV5-4 and TRBJ2-1; the D gene is possibly TRBD2 (6 bases). The CDR3 spans 15 residues. V dropped 0 bases and J dropped 7 bases, with 14 bases sitting between them. Per germline, CDR1 SGHNT and CDR2 YYREEE (reference sequence). CDR3 in amino acids: CASSLGTTDVNEQFF. The CDR3 nucleotides read TGTGCCAGCAGCTTGGGGACTACCGATGTTAATGAGCAGTTCTTC.

J is TRBJ2-7 and V is TRBV28; 8 bases map to TRBD2. The CDR3 is made up of 15 amino acids. V shed 8 bases and J 5 bases; nucleotides not matched to a gene: 14. CDR1 and CDR2 from the germline V gene are MDHEN and SYDVKM. The CDR3: CASWPLAGTRDEQYF. The CDR3 region has the DNA TGTGCCAGCTGGCCTTTAGCGGGAACCCGGGACGAGCAGTACTTC.

This chain uses TRBV5-4 with TRBJ2-7; the match to TRBD2 covers 8 bases. The CDR3 contains 16 residues. The V segment lost 1 base and the J segment 1 base; nucleotides outside the gene matches: 7. CDR1 SGHNT and CDR2 YYREEE come from the germline V gene (reference sequence). As DNA, the CDR3 is TGTGCCAGCAGCTTGACCAGCGGGAGTATTTCCTACGAGCAGTACTTC. It is translated as CASSLTSGSISYEQYF.

The chain employs TRBV29-1 and TRBJ1-3; no clear D gene. Germline CDR1 is SQVTM and CDR2 is ANQGSEA. This CDR3 region has 12 residues. The V end was cut by 6 bases, the J end by 0 bases, with 6 bases between. The CDR3 coding sequence is TGCAGCGTAAGCACCTCTGGAAACACCATATATTTT. Translating it yields CSVSTSGNTIYF.

The sample holds one count of this clone. This chain links TRBV29-1 with TRBJ2-1; D perhaps matches TRBD2 (5 bases). Trimming cost V 3 bases and J 2 bases, with 14 bases left between them. Germline values: CDR1 SQVTM, CDR2 ANQGSEA. This CDR3 spans 15 amino acids. CDR3 DNA: TGCAGCGTTGAGTTTTCGGGGAATACCTACAATGAGCAGTTCTTC. This translates into CSVEFSGNTYNEQFF.

The genes are TRBV4-1 and TRBJ2-1; possibly TRBD2 for D (5 bases). Germline values: CDR1 MGHRA, CDR2 YSYEKL. The CDR3 extends over 14 amino acids. Trimming took off 5 bases at V and 5 bases at J, with 13 bases between the two ends. CDR3 bases: TGCGCCAGCAGCTCCCAAGAGGGTCACAATGAGCAGTTCTTC. It encodes CASSSQEGHNEQFF.